These 8 T cell receptor beta chains share one sample of origin, sequenced in a study of tumor-infiltrating lymphocytes in oesophageal squamous cell carcinoma (dated by TCRdb to about 2016). Library preparation was by PCR. TCRdb shows the sequencer as Illumina HiSeq 2000. TCRdb handled the public reads itself, with Q25 trimming in fastp and clone calling in MiXCR, and kept productive beta chains. Each entry is one CDR3 protein sequence, shown with its most common DNA and genes. This sample holds some 14,000 distinct CDR3 sequences; around 56% were observed only once. 9% to 14% of the sample belongs to the ten largest clones. The sequencing input was blood. These receptors all come from a female donor with esophageal squamous cell carcinoma.

This clonotype showed up just a few times. J is TRBJ2-4 and V is TRBV7-6; 11 nucleotides match TRBD2. The end of the DNA fits TRBJ2-7 better, so the J call may be wrong. The CDR3 contains 15 residues. CDR1 and CDR2 from the germline V gene are SGHVS and FNYEAQ. CDR3 bases: TGTGCCAGCAGCGAAGTTAGCGGGAGGGCCGTCGAGCAGTACTTC. It yields the protein CASSEVSGRAVEQYF.

The table lists this clonotype with many counts. V and J are TRBV12-3 or TRBV12-4 and TRBJ1-2, with a tentative D call TRBD1 (5 bases). The CDR3 consists of 14 residues. Trimming took off 0 bases at V and 4 bases at J, with 9 bases between the two ends. CDR3 sequence (DNA): TGTGCCAGCAGTTTAGCGGGACGCATCTATGGCTACACCTTC. It codes for CASSLAGRIYGYTF.

This clonotype was seen ten or more times. A read error may explain this, as a much larger clone is one base away. This sequence joins TRBV12-3 or TRBV12-4 and TRBJ2-5, with D tentatively TRBD1 or TRBD2 (5 bases each). V shed 6 bases and J shed 11 bases, with 28 bases lying between them. The length of the CDR3 is 16 residues. The CDR3: CASSPIRDWGFNEQYF. The CDR3 nucleotides read TGTGCCAGCAGCCCAATCCGGGATTGGGGGTTCAATGAGCAGTACTTC.

There are a few counts of this clonotype. This rearrangement joins TRBV14 to TRBJ2-3, with D maybe TRBD1 (5 bases). The assigned J gene may be wrong: the sequence end matches TRBJ1-1 better. The germline CDR1 and CDR2 sequences are SGHDN and FVKESK. The CDR3 runs 13 residues. For the CDR3, the DNA is TGTGCCAGCAGCCACCGACGGGACGGTGAAGCTTTCTTT. Translating gives CASSHRRDGEAFF.

Only a few counts were recorded for this clonotype. The chain is built from TRBV7-6 and TRBJ1-2; D is unresolved. The CDR3 totals 15 residues. Germline lookup yields CDR1 SGHVS and CDR2 FNYEAQ. V lost 0 bases, J lost 2 bases, and 10 bases lay in between. The CDR3: CASSLAPADNYGYTF. DNA for the CDR3: TGTGCCAGCAGCTTAGCGCCGGCAGACAACTATGGCTACACCTTC. Based on the CDR3 plus reference TRBV7-6 and TRBJ1-2, the full variable domain is GAGVSQSPRYKVTKRGQDVALRCDPISGHVSLYWYRQALGQGPEFLTYFNYEAQQDKSGLPNDRFSAERPEGSISTLTIQRTEQRDSAMYRCASSLAPADNYGYTFGSGTRLTVV.

This clonotype was recorded many times. This chain links TRBV7-6 with TRBJ2-5; unclear D gene. TRBJ2-7 explains the end of the DNA better; the J call may be wrong. Germline V gene lookup returns CDR1 SGHVS and CDR2 FNYEAQ. The CDR3 consists of 11 residues. The CDR3 coding sequence is TGTGCCAGCAGCCCCGGTGGCGAGCAGTACTTC. Translated, it gives CASSPGGEQYF.

The gene calls are TRBV5-1 and TRBJ2-2; D call uncertain. This CDR3 spans 15 amino acids. Germline CDR1 is SGHRS and CDR2 is YFSETQ. V lost 0 bases to trimming and J lost 8 bases, with 14 bases between them. CDR3 in amino acids: CASSLGSISGGELFF. The CDR3, as DNA: TGCGCCAGCAGCTTGGGGTCCATATCTGGGGGGGAGCTGTTTTTT.

The chain joins TRBV7-6 to TRBJ2-1; the D gene is possibly TRBD2 (6 bases). TRBJ2-5 explains the end of the DNA better; the J call may be wrong. Germline V gene sequence: CDR1 SGHVS, CDR2 FNYEAQ. This CDR3 is 16 amino acids long. CDR3 protein: CASSPTGGRGKETQYF. CDR3 DNA sequence: TGTGCCAGCAGCCCCACCGGGGGACGAGGCAAAGAGACCCAGTACTTC.